The next 20 T cell receptor beta chains were all read from a single sample in a study of OX40 agonist ivuxolimab in advanced cancers. Sequenced by immunoSEQ multiplex PCR; TCRdb stores in-frame clones only, minus some. This sample has roughly 20,000 clones, with 70% to 90% found just once. Sample: CD4+ or CD8+ T cells sorted from blood, taken in a trial of the OX40 agonist ivuxolimab. The source of these receptors is an adult with an advanced solid tumor such as melanoma, head and neck, liver or kidney cancer.

In this sample, this clone turned up a few times. In nucleotides, the CDR3 is TGTGCCAGCAGTGACACGGACGGGGGCTACACCTTC. Translating it yields CASSDTDGGYTF. V is TRBV2 and J is TRBJ1-2; D is uncertain. CDR3 length: 12 residues. The V and J ends lost 3 bases and 8 bases respectively, with 10 bases between them. In germline, CDR1 is SNHLY, CDR2 FYNNEI.

This clone was observed a handful of times. The V gene is TRBV6-5, the J gene TRBJ1-3, with 8 bases aligning to TRBD1. The CDR3 loop spans 12 amino acids. Germline V gene sequence: CDR1 MNHEY, CDR2 SVGAGI. V lost 6 bases to trimming and J lost 6 bases; unmatched junction nucleotides: 1. The CDR3 loop is CASRQGVNTIYF. The CDR3 DNA sequence: TGTGCCAGCAGACAGGGGGTAAACACCATATATTTT.

The chain recombines TRBV19 with TRBJ2-3; 7 nucleotides match TRBD1. This CDR3 is built from 15 residues. Trimming cost V 3 bases and J 1 base; bases outside gene matches: 4. Germline V gene sequence: CDR1 LNHDA, CDR2 SQIVND (reference sequence). The CDR3 DNA is TGTGCCAGTAGTATGAGTCAGGGGGGCACAGATACGCAGTATTTT. Its protein is CASSMSQGGTDTQYF. Variable domain in full (rest from reference TRBV19 and TRBJ2-3): DGGITQSPKYLFRKEGQNVTLSCEQNLNHDAMYWYRQDPGQGLRLIYYSQIVNDFQKGDIAEGYSVSREKKESFPLTVTSAQKNPTAFYLCASSMSQGGTDTQYFGPGTRLTVL.

This clone was seen only once. The chain employs TRBV6-5 and TRBJ1-1, with 7 bases that match TRBD1. The germline gives CDR1 MNHEY, CDR2 SVGAGI. The CDR3 consists of 12 residues. V gave up 7 bases and J gave up 4 bases; unmatched junction bases: 3. CDR3 coding DNA: TGTGCCAGCAAAGGGGGCGGCACTGAAGCTTTCTTT. Protein product: CASKGGGTEAFF.

The chain carries TRBV7-9 and TRBJ1-1, with D uncertain. CDR1 and CDR2 (germline): SEHNR, FQNEAQ (reference sequence). The CDR3 runs 13 residues. V lost 2 bases to trimming and J lost 7 bases, with 11 bases between them. The CDR3 bases are TGTGCCAGCAGCTTACCCAGTACCGGTGAAGCTTTCTTT. Translating it yields CASSLPSTGEAFF.

The rearrangement uses TRBV18 and TRBJ1-1; TRBD1 matches 7 bases. CDR3 size: 15 residues. Germline V gives CDR1 KGHSH, CDR2 LQKENI. V lost 9 bases and J lost 0; bases outside the gene matches: 10. In DNA, the CDR3 is TGTGCCAGTCGACAGGGCCTTGACATGAACACTGAAGCTTTCTTT. Translation: CASRQGLDMNTEAFF.

The chain uses TRBV25-1 and TRBJ2-7, with 8 bases matching TRBD2. Trimming removed 8 bases from V and 5 bases from J; junction bases left unmatched: 8. Looked up from germline, CDR1 is MGHDK and CDR2 is SYGVNS. The CDR3 contains 13 residues. CDR3 nucleotides: TGTGCCAGCTCCGAGGGACTAGTAGACGAGCAGTACTTC. It codes for CASSEGLVDEQYF.

The chain joins TRBV2 to TRBJ2-1; 9 nucleotides agree with TRBD2. Germline CDR1 and CDR2: SNHLY and FYNNEI. The CDR3 is 14 residues long. The V and J ends lost 6 bases and 5 bases, in that order; junction bases with no gene match: 5. CDR3 bases: TGTGCCAGCAGCGCTTTAGCGGGGGACAATGAGCAGTTCTTC. Translation gives CASSALAGDNEQFF.

This sequence joins TRBV11-2 and TRBJ2-3; D is uncertain. V shed 1 base and J shed 0 bases, with 11 bases lying between them. The CDR3 runs to 16 residues. Germline V lookup: CDR1 SGHAT, CDR2 FQNNGV. This chain's CDR3 is CASSLVGNPSTDTQYF. The CDR3 DNA reads as TGTGCCAGCAGCTTAGTGGGGAACCCTAGCACAGATACGCAGTATTTT.

The chain combines TRBV6-1 with TRBJ2-3, with D possibly TRBD1 on 7 matching bases. The CDR3 covers 16 residues. Trimming shortened V by 4 bases and J by 6 bases, and 20 bases separated the two germline ends. CDR1 and CDR2 from the germline V gene are MNHNS and SASEGT. CDR3: CASSVTSGGKEDTQYF. The CDR3 DNA reads as TGTGCCAGCAGTGTTACGTCAGGGGGGAAGGAGGATACGCAGTATTTT.

This clone was picked up a small number of times. The genes are TRBV6-5 and TRBJ1-2; D uncertain. Trimming stripped 4 bases from V and 6 bases from J, with 15 bases between. CDR1 MNHEY and CDR2 SVGAGI come from the germline V gene. The CDR3 has 14 residues. CDR3 sequence reads: CASSWASGFDGYTF. The CDR3, as DNA: TGTGCCAGCAGTTGGGCCAGCGGCTTTGATGGCTACACCTTC.

The V gene is TRBV4-1, the J gene TRBJ2-1, with 11 bases that match TRBD2. The CDR3 is made up of 17 amino acids. The germline V gene encodes CDR1 MGHRA and CDR2 YSYEKL. The J segment lost 2 bases and the V segment lost 2 bases, leaving 5 bases of the junction unmatched. The CDR3: CASSQILAGGTYNEQFF. CDR3 coding DNA: TGCGCCAGCAGCCAAATCCTAGCGGGGGGTACCTACAATGAGCAGTTCTTC.

V usage is TRBV6-5 and J usage is TRBJ2-7; 7 bases fit TRBD1. V trimming: 4 bases; J trimming: 3 bases; junction bases outside the gene matches: 6. Germline CDR1 and CDR2: MNHEY and SVGAGI. The CDR3 is 14 amino acids. The CDR3 loop is CASSWGTEVYEQYF. CDR3 DNA: TGTGCCAGCAGTTGGGGGACAGAAGTCTACGAGCAGTACTTC.

This chain links TRBV27 with TRBJ1-5; no clear D gene. Trimming took off 0 bases at V and 9 bases at J, with 12 bases between the two ends. The germline gives CDR1 MNHEY, CDR2 SMNVEV (reference sequence). The CDR3 has 14 amino acids. This CDR3 reads CASSLSTELGPQHF. CDR3 DNA: TGTGCCAGCAGTTTATCAACGGAGCTGGGGCCCCAGCATTTT.

The chain has TRBV18 and TRBJ1-2, with 7 bases matching TRBD1. The CDR3 contains 16 residues. Germline CDR1 is KGHSH and CDR2 is LQKENI. J was trimmed by 2 bases and V by 0 bases; bases with no gene match: 6. The CDR3 nucleotides are TGTGCCAGCTCACCACCCGACAGGGAAGCGAACTATGGCTACACCTTC. This gives the protein CASSPPDREANYGYTF. The whole variable domain, filled in from reference TRBV18 and TRBJ1-2, reads NAGVMQNPRHLVRRRGQEARLRCSPMKGHSHVYWYRQLPEEGLKFMVYLQKENIIDESGMPKERFSAEFPKEGPSILRIQQVVRGDSAAYFCASSPPDREANYGYTFGSGTRLTVV.

The chain links TRBV18 to TRBJ2-1, with D possibly being TRBD1 (8 bases). This CDR3 has 14 residues. V was trimmed by 2 bases and J by 8 bases, leaving 13 bases between them. Germline loops: CDR1 KGHSH, CDR2 LQKENI. CDR3: CASSPTGGVDEQFF. The DNA for the CDR3 is TGTGCCAGCTCACCAACAGGGGGGGTCGATGAGCAGTTCTTC. Based on the CDR3 plus reference TRBV18 and TRBJ2-1, the full variable domain is NAGVMQNPRHLVRRRGQEARLRCSPMKGHSHVYWYRQLPEEGLKFMVYLQKENIIDESGMPKERFSAEFPKEGPSILRIQQVVRGDSAAYFCASSPTGGVDEQFFGPGTRLTVL.

The V and J genes are TRBV7-4 and TRBJ1-2; tentative D call: TRBD1 (6 bases). V lost 2 bases and J 5 bases, leaving 21 bases between the germline ends. CDR1 and CDR2 from the germline V gene are SGHVT and SQSDAQ. The CDR3 has 17 residues. CDR3 protein: CASSLRSPRRTVYGYTF. Written as DNA, the CDR3 is TGTGCCAGCAGCTTAAGGTCCCCCCGACGGACAGTTTATGGCTACACCTTC.

CDR3 residues: CASSSLRGTTEAFF. In DNA form, the CDR3 reads TGTGCCAGCAGCTCACTCAGGGGTACCACTGAAGCTTTCTTT. The V call is TRBV7-8, the J call TRBJ1-1, with D possibly TRBD1 on 6 matching bases. V lost 4 bases to trimming and J lost 4 bases, with 13 bases between them. CDR3 size: 14 residues. From germline, CDR1 is SGHVS and CDR2 FQNEAQ.

This clone was observed a single time. The rearrangement joins TRBV27 to TRBJ1-6; D unresolved. Germline loops: CDR1 MNHEY, CDR2 SMNVEV (reference sequence). This CDR3 has 14 residues. The V gene lost 3 bases and the J gene lost 7 bases, with 10 bases spanning the gap. The CDR3 bases are TGTGCCAGCAGTTTTAGAGACCTCAATTCACCCCTCCACTTT. As protein: CASSFRDLNSPLHF.

The J gene is TRBJ2-3, the V gene TRBV11-2; TRBD2 agrees at 14 bases. Germline assignment: CDR1 SGHAT and CDR2 FQNNGV. J lost 4 bases, V lost 5 bases, and 5 bases had no gene match. There are 16 residues in the CDR3. The CDR3 coding sequence is TGTGCCAGCAGCGCGACTAGCGGGGGGGCGTCAGATACGCAGTATTTT. This codes for CASSATSGGASDTQYF.